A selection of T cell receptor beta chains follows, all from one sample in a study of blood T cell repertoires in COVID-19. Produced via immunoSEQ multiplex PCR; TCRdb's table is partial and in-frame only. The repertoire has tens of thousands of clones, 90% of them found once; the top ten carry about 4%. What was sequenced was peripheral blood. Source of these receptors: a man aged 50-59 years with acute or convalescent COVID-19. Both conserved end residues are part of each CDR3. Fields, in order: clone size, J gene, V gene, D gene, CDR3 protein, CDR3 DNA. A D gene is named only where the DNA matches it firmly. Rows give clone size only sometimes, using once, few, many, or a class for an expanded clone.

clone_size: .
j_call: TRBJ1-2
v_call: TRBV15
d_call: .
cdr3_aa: CATSRDDRHGYTF
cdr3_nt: TGTGCCACCAGCAGAGATGACAGGCATGGCTACACCTTC

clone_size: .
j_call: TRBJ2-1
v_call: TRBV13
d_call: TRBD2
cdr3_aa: CASSLRGLAGSQFF
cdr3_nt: TGTGCCAGCAGCTTAAGGGGACTAGCGGGATCGCAGTTCTTC

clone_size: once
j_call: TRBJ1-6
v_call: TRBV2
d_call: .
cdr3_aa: CASRDRQNSPLHF
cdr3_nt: TGTGCCAGCAGGGACCGACAGAATTCACCCCTCCACTTT

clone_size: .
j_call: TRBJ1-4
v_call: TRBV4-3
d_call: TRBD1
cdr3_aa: CASSRQGQPRSEKLFF
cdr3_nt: TGCGCCAGCAGCCGGCAGGGACAGCCGAGAAGTGAAAAACTGTTTTTT

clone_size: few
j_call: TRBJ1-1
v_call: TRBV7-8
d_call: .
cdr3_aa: CASSIQGGDTEAFF
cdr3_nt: TGTGCCAGCAGCATTCAGGGAGGGGATACTGAAGCTTTCTTT

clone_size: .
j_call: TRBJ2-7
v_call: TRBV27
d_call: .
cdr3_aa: CASSLVGTRSEQYF
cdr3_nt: TGTGCCAGCAGTTTGGTCGGGACTCGCTCGGAGCAGTACTTC

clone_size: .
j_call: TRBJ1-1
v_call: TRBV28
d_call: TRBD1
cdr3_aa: CASSLFGRGPTEAFF
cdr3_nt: TGTGCCAGCAGTTTATTTGGCAGGGGGCCCACTGAAGCTTTCTTT

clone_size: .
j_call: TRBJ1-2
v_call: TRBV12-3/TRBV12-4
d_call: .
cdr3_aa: CASSFGGIYGYTF
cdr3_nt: TGTGCCAGCAGTTTTGGAGGGATCTATGGCTACACCTTC

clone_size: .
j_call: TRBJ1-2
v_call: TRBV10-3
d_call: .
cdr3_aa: CAITSGARFQNYGYTF
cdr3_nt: TGTGCCATCACCTCAGGGGCCCGCTTTCAAAACTATGGCTACACCTTC

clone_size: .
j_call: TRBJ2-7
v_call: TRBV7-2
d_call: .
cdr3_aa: CASSFYHSVPSSYEQYF
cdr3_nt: TGTGCCAGCAGCTTCTACCACTCGGTTCCTTCCTCCTACGAGCAGTACTTC

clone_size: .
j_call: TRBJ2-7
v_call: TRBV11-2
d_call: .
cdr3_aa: CASGKYEQYF
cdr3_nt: TGTGCCAGCGGCAAGTACGAGCAGTACTTC

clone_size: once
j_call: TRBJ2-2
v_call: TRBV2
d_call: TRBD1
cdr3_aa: CASTGTDTGELFF
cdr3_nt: TGTGCCAGCACCGGGACAGACACCGGGGAGCTGTTTTTT

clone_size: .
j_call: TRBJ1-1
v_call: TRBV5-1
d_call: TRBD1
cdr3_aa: CASSVNRGTEAFF
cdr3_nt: TGCGCCAGCAGCGTCAACAGGGGCACTGAAGCTTTCTTT

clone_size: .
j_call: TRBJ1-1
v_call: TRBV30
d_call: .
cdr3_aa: CAARFETNTEAFF
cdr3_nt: TGTGCCGCCAGATTCGAAACGAACACTGAAGCTTTCTTT

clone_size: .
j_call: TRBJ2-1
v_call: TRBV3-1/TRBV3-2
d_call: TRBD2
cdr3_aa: CASSQPRASGRNEQFF
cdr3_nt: TGTGCCAGCAGCCAACCCCGGGCTAGCGGGAGGAATGAGCAGTTCTTC

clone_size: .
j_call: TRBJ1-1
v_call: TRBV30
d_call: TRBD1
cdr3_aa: CAWSSQGATEAFF
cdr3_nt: TGTGCCTGGAGTTCCCAGGGGGCCACTGAAGCTTTCTTT

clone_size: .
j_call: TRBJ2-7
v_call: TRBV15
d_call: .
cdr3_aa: CATSRDVGGTEQYF
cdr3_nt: TGTGCCACCAGCAGAGATGTAGGAGGGACCGAGCAGTACTTC

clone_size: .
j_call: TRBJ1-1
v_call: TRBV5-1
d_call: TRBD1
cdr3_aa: CASSSGTGGAFF
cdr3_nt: TGCGCCAGCAGCTCCGGGACAGGGGGAGCTTTCTTT

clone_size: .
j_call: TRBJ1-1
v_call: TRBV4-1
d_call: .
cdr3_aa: CASSQALQGNTEAFF
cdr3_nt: TGCGCCAGCAGCCAAGCTCTACAGGGGAACACTGAAGCTTTCTTT

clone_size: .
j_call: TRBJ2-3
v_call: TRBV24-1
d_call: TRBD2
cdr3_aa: CATSDPTSGVTDTQYF
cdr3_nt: TGTGCCACCAGTGATCCGACTAGCGGGGTAACAGATACGCAGTATTTT

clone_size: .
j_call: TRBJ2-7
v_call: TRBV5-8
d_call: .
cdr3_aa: CASSDGNFAYEQYF
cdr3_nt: TGTGCCAGCAGCGACGGGAACTTCGCCTACGAGCAGTACTTC

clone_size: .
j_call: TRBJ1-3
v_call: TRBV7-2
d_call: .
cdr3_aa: CASSSGQNVGNTIYF
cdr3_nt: TGTGCCAGCAGCTCCGGACAGAATGTTGGAAACACCATATATTTT

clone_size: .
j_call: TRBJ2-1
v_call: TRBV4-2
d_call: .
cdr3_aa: CASSQDGSPTNEQFF
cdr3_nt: TGTGCCAGCAGCCAAGATGGGAGCCCCACTAATGAGCAGTTCTTC